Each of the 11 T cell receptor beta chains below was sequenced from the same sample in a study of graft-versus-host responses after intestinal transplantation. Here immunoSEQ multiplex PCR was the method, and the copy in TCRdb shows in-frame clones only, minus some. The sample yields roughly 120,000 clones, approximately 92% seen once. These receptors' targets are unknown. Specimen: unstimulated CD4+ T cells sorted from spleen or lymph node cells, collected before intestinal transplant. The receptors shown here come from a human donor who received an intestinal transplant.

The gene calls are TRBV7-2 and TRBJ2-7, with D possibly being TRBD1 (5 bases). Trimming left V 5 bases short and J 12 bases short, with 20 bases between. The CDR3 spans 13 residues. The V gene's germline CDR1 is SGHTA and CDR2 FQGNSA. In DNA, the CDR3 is TGTGCCAGCAGCCCTAGGGGTGGCGGTGGGCGGTACTTC. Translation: CASSPRGGGGRYF.

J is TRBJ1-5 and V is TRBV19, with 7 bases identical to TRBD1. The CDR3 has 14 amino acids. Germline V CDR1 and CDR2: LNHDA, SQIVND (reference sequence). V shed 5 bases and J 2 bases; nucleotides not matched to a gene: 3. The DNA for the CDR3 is TGTGCCAGTAGTCCCACAGGGGGCAATCAGCCCCAGCATTTT. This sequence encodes CASSPTGGNQPQHF. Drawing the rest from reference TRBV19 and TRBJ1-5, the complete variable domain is DGGITQSPKYLFRKEGQNVTLSCEQNLNHDAMYWYRQDPGQGLRLIYYSQIVNDFQKGDIAEGYSVSREKKESFPLTVTSAQKNPTAFYLCASSPTGGNQPQHFGDGTRLSIL.

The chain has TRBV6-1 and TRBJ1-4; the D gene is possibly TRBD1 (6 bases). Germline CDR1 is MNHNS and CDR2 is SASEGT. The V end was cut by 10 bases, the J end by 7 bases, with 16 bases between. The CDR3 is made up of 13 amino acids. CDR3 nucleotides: TGTGCCACAGGACAGAGGGAAACTGAAAAACTGTTTTTT. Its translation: CATGQRETEKLFF.

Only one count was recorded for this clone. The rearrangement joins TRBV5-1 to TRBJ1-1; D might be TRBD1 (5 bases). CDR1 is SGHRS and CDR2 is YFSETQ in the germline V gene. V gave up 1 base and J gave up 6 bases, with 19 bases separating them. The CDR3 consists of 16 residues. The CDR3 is CASSLTPPGRGAEAFF. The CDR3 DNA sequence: TGCGCCAGCAGCTTGACGCCCCCGGGCAGAGGGGCTGAAGCTTTCTTT.

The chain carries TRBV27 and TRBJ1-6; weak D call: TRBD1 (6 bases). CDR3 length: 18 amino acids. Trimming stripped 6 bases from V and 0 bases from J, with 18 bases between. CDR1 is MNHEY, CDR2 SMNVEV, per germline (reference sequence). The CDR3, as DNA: TGTGCCAGCAGGATAACCGGACAGCTCAGCTCCTATAATTCACCCCTCCACTTT. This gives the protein CASRITGQLSSYNSPLHF.

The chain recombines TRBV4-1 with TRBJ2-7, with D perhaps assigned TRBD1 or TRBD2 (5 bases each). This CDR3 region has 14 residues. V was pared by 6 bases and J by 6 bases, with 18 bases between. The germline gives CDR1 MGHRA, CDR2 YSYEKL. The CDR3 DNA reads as TGCGCCAGCAGAAATGGGGCCGGGGCCCGCGAGCAGTACTTC. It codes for CASRNGAGAREQYF.

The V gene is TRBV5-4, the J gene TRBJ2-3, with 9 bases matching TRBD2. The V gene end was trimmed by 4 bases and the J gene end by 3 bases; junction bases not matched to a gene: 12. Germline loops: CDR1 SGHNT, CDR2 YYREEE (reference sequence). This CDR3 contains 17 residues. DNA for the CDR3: TGTGCCAGCAGCCGAAGAAGCGGGAGGTGGATTACAGATACGCAGTATTTT. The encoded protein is CASSRRSGRWITDTQYF.

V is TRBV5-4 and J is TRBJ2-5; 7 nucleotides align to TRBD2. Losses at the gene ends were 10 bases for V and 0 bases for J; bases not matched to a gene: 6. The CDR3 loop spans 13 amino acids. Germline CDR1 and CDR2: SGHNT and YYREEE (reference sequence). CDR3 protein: CAGGRANQETQYF. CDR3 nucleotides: TGTGCCGGGGGGAGGGCCAACCAAGAGACCCAGTACTTC.

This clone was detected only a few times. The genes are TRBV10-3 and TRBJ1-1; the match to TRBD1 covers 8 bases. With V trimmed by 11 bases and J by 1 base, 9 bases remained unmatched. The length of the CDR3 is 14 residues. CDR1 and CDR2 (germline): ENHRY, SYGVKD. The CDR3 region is CACRDRLQNTEAFF. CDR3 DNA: TGTGCCTGCCGGGACAGGTTGCAGAACACTGAAGCTTTCTTT.

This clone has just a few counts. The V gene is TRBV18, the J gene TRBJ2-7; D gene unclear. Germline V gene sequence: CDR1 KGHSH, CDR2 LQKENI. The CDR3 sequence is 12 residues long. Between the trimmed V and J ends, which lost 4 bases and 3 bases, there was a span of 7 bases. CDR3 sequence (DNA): TGTGCCAGCTCACTGGTGGACTACGAGCAGTACTTC. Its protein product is CASSLVDYEQYF. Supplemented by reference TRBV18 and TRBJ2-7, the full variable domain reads NAGVMQNPRHLVRRRGQEARLRCSPMKGHSHVYWYRQLPEEGLKFMVYLQKENIIDESGMPKERFSAEFPKEGPSILRIQQVVRGDSAAYFCASSLVDYEQYFGPGTRLTVT.

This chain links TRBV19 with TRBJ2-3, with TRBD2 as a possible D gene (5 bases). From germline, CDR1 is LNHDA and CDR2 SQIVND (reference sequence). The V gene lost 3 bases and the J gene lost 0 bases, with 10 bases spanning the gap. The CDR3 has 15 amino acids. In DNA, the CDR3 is TGTGCCAGTAGTATCGGGATTACTAGCACAGATACGCAGTATTTT. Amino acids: CASSIGITSTDTQYF.